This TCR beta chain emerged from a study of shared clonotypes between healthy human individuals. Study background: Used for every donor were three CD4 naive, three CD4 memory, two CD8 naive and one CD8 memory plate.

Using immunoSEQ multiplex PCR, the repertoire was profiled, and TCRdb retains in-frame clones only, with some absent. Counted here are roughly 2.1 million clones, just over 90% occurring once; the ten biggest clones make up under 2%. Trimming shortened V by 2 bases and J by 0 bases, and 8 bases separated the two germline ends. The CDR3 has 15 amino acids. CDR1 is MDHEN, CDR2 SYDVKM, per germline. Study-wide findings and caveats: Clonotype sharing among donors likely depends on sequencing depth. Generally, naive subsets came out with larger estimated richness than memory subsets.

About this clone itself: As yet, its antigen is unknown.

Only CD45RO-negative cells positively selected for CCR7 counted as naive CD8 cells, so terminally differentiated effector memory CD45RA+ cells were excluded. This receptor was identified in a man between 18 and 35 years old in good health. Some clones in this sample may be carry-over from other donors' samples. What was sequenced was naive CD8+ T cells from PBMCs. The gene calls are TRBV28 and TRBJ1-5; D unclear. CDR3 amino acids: CASSLVRHSNQPQHF. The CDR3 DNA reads TGTGCCAGCAGTTTAGTGCGGCATAGCAATCAGCCCCAGCATTTT.